The subject of this entry is one T cell receptor beta chain. As yet, its antigen is unknown. RNA transcripts provided the source from which TCR beta CDR3 regions were amplified. The HTBI set primed first-round TCR CDR3 RT-PCR. TCRdb recomputed calls from the multiplex PCR reads with MiXCR, one row per CDR3 protein. The sample includes about 500,000 distinct CDR3 sequences, over 15% of them seen just once. Each diagnosis was grounded in clinical symptoms, serum thyroxine and TRAb, thyroid ultrasound, and orbital computed tomography. PBMCs were derived from roughly 10 ml fresh peripheral blood. The V end lost 0 bases, the J end lost 1 base, and 9 bases lay between the germline ends. Germline loops: CDR1 ENHRY, CDR2 SYGVKD. The CDR3 totals 15 residues. The data derive from a study of T cells in Graves' hyperthyroidism and ophthalmopathy. Study overall: The authors collected peripheral blood at initial diagnosis, before any treatment. Regarding the study as a whole: Separation of ophthalmopathy from stable hyperthyroidism was achieved by a 13 V-J model.

The TCR originated in a woman between 18 and 29 years old with Graves' hyperthyroidism. The sequenced material came from blood. The chain links TRBV10-3 to TRBJ1-1; D is unresolved. The DNA of the CDR3 is TGTGCCATCAGTGAGTCAAGGACCGAGAACACTGAAGCTTTCTTT. Translated, it gives CAISESRTENTEAFF.